This T cell receptor beta chain was profiled in a study of shared clonotypes between healthy human individuals. TCRdb's copy holds only in-frame clones and misses some; the assay was immunoSEQ multiplex PCR. The profile shows roughly 200,000 clones, approximately 61% of them singletons. This clone was detected only a few times. The germline V gene has CDR1 MNHEY and CDR2 SVGAGI. The germline V and J ends were trimmed by 5 bases and 5 bases, with 6 bases remaining between them. The CDR3 covers 12 residues. This chain connects TRBV6-5 to TRBJ2-2; unclear D gene. This TCR was recovered from a young man in good health. The sequencing sample was made of memory CD4+ T cells sorted from blood. Subset here: CD45RA-negative fraction. CDR3 in DNA: TGTGCCAGCAGTCCAAAAACCGGGGAGCTGTTTTTT. It encodes CASSPKTGELFF.